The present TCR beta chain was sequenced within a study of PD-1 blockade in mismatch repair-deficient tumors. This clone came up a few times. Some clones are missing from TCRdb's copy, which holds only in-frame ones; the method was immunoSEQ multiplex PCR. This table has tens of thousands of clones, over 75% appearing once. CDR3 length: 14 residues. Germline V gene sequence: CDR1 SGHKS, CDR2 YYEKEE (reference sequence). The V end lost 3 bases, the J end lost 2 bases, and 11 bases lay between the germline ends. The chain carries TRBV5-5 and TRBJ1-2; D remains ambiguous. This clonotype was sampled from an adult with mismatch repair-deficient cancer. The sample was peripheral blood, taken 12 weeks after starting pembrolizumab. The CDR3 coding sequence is TGTGCCAGCAGCTCGGGGAGCGGAAACTATGGCTACACCTTC. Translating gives CASSSGSGNYGYTF.